Described below is a single TCR beta chain sequence and its context. No antigen is known for it. Per-nucleotide qualities are absent, and no much larger clonotype sits a single base away. The data were obtained in a study of blood T cell repertoires in COVID-19 (TCRdb year 2020). Regarding the study in general: Samples covering the acute and convalescent phases of COVID-19 were provided by collaborators in the United States, Italy and Spain. HLA class I and class II types, where available, came from metadata supplied by the sample provider rather than from assay-based typing. Deeply sampled blood TCRbeta repertoires from subjects exposed to, actively infected with, or recovered from COVID-19 were included in the dataset. Samples were obtained from the ongoing ImmuneRACE study (first 160 participants) and from 1,254 subjects provided by 6 global collaborators. The repertoires were released in a freely available public database meant as a resource for research on the immune response to SARS-CoV-2. The material from the prospective study consisted of cDNA or gDNA derived from T cells, B-cell-depleted T cells, or PBMCs. Sample metadata almost always included a de-identified subject ID, COVID-19 status, age in years and sex.

The paper as a whole reports these results and caveats: The quantity of clinical and demographic metadata differed by source and by participant and was supplied without curation.

Collaborating institutions collected whole blood in K2EDTA tubes following their own protocols. For TCRbeta analysis, collaborator samples were shipped as frozen whole blood, as isolated PBMCs, or as DNA extracted from either sample type. The immunoSEQ Assay, a bias-controlled multiplex PCR, was used to amplify TCRbeta CDR3 regions from genomic DNA. Per the authors' processing: The number of nucleated cells in each sample was estimated by amplification of reference gene primers within the assay. To quantify the absolute abundance of each unique TCRbeta CDR3 rearrangement, sequence reads were collapsed and filtered. Productive Simpson clonality was computed per sample as the square root of Simpson's diversity index over productive rearrangements. TCRdb carries this immuneACCESS record with in-frame sequences only. Its versions omit some clonotypes, under half of them owing to an unresolved V gene in the studies checked, with the rest unexplained. V, J and clone size were drawn from that table, and D and trimming were deduced from the DNA. Present in this sample are 90,000 to 130,000 clones, around 89% of which were seen just once. The top ten clones comprise around 3.2% of the sample.

Sequencing was carried out using peripheral blood. The clonotype was recovered from a woman between 45 and 65 years old with acute or convalescent COVID-19.

The sequence in DNA is TGTGCCTGGAGTAGACAGTCTGAAAAACTGTTTTTT. Its product reads: CAWSRQSEKLFF. The rearranged chain carries TRBV30 and TRBJ1-4, and perhaps TRBD1 as D gene, on 5 matching bases. Reading from cysteine to phenylalanine, the CDR3 counts 12 amino acids. Only the CDR3 DNA stays, 36 bases, in frame from base 1. The germline V gene encodes CDR1 GTSNPN and CDR2 SVGIG (reference sequence). V is pared back by 2 bases and J by 7 bases, with 8 bases lying between the germline termini. The variable domain in full, with residues beyond the CDR3 obtained from the reference TRBV30 and TRBJ1-4 genes, is SQTIHQWPATLVQPVGSPLSLECTVEGTSNPNLYWYRQAAGRGLQLLFYSVGIGQISSEVPQNLSASRPQDRQFILSSKKLLLSDSGFYLCAWSRQSEKLFFGSGTQLSVL.